Presented here are 21 T cell receptor beta chains from one specimen sequenced in a study of T-cell memory formation after mild COVID-19. MiXCR, run by TCRdb on the 5' RACE reads, gives a single entry per CDR3 protein. The sample consists of about 180,000 distinct CDR3 sequences, around 18% of them appearing once. The sequenced sample consisted of PBMCs or a T cell subset sorted from them (not recorded which). These receptors were collected from a man aged 18 to 30 who had mild COVID-19 (a few samples of this study predate the infection). Cell type and time point are not known.

The chain joins TRBV11-2 to TRBJ2-1; TRBD1 is a possible D gene (6 bases). There are 16 residues in the CDR3. The germline V and J ends were trimmed by 5 bases and 2 bases, with 16 bases remaining between them. Germline CDR1 is SGHAT and CDR2 is FQNNGV. CDR3 DNA sequence: TGTGCCAGCAGCACCGGGACCAGGGGTCCCTACAATGAGCAGTTCTTC. Translated, it gives CASSTGTRGPYNEQFF.

This clonotype appeared a few times. The V gene is TRBV4-3, the J gene TRBJ2-5; 7 bases fit TRBD2. The CDR3 is 17 amino acids. With V trimmed by 0 bases and J by 8 bases, 15 bases remained unmatched. The V gene's germline CDR1 is LGHNA and CDR2 YSLEER. In nucleotides, the CDR3 is TGCGCCAGCAGCCAAGAGCGGGGGAAGGGCCCAAGAGGCACCCAGTACTTC. Translation gives CASSQERGKGPRGTQYF.

This chain connects TRBV14 to TRBJ1-1; tentatively, D is TRBD1 (5 bases). From germline, CDR1 is SGHDN and CDR2 FVKESK. V was pared by 5 bases and J by 5 bases, with 12 bases between. The length of the CDR3 is 13 residues. CDR3 nucleotides: TGTGCCAGCAGCAACTCAGGGAATACTGAAGCTTTCTTT. The encoded protein is CASSNSGNTEAFF.

There are many counts of this clonotype. The chain couples TRBV18 to TRBJ2-5; D is perhaps TRBD2 (5 bases). There are 15 residues in the CDR3. Germline assignment: CDR1 KGHSH and CDR2 LQKENI. Trimming took off 0 bases at V and 5 bases at J, with 13 bases between the two ends. In DNA, the CDR3 is TGTGCCAGCTCACCACCGATGACGGGGATGGAGACCCAGTACTTC. This translates into CASSPPMTGMETQYF.

The chain links TRBV20-1 to TRBJ1-2; no reliable D call. This CDR3 contains 14 residues. CDR1 DFQATT and CDR2 SNEGSKA come from the germline V gene (reference sequence). The V end lost 3 bases, the J end lost 2 bases, and 13 bases lay between the germline ends. The CDR3 reads CSASPGGTNYGYTF. DNA of the CDR3: TGCAGTGCTAGCCCGGGCGGAACCAACTATGGCTACACCTTC.

The rearrangement joins TRBV28 to TRBJ2-5; D could derive from TRBD1 or TRBD2 (5 bases each). V was cut by 2 bases and J by 2 bases, with 15 bases left in between. CDR1 and CDR2 from the germline V gene are MDHEN and SYDVKM. This CDR3 has 16 residues. The CDR3 is CASSLQGRGKQETQYF. As DNA, the CDR3 is TGTGCCAGCAGTTTACAGGGACGGGGAAAACAAGAGACCCAGTACTTC. The variable domain in full, with the rest retrieved from reference TRBV28 and TRBJ2-5, is DVKVTQSSRYLVKRTGEKVFLECVQDMDHENMFWYRQDPGLGLRLIYFSYDVKMKEKGDIPEGYSVSREKKERFSLILESASTNQTSMYLCASSLQGRGKQETQYFGPGTRLLVL.

The table lists this clonotype with a few counts. The chain combines TRBV6-5 with TRBJ1-6, with unresolved D. The CDR3 is made up of 15 amino acids. Germline assignment: CDR1 MNHEY and CDR2 SVGAGI. The V and J ends lost 0 bases and 10 bases respectively, with 13 bases between them. As DNA, the CDR3 is TGTGCCAGCAGTTACTCGGGCATCGGCAACTCACCCCTCCACTTT. Its translation: CASSYSGIGNSPLHF.

CDR3 nucleotides: TGTGCAAGCGACCGTGCGGAGTACAATGAGCAGTTCTTC. Its protein is CASDRAEYNEQFF. This chain connects TRBV7-2 to TRBJ2-1; D is ambiguous. The CDR3 runs 13 residues. CDR1 and CDR2 (germline): SGHTA, FQGNSA. Variable domain in full (rest from reference TRBV7-2 and TRBJ2-1): GAGVSQSPSNKVTEKGKDVELRCDPISGHTALYWYRQSLGQGLEFLIYFQGNSAPDKSGLPSDRFSAERTGGSVSTLTIQRTQQEDSAVYLCASDRAEYNEQFFGPGTRLTVL.

This clonotype was recorded many times. The chain carries TRBV12-3 or TRBV12-4 and TRBJ1-5, with D tentatively TRBD1 (5 bases). V lost 5 bases and J 1 base, leaving 12 bases between the germline ends. This CDR3 has 15 residues. CDR3 in DNA: TGTGCCAGCAGTCCTCCCGGGACCAGCAATCAGCCCCAGCATTTT. Protein product: CASSPPGTSNQPQHF.

This clonotype has only a few counts. The chain links TRBV7-9 to TRBJ2-1; 9 nucleotides agree with TRBD2. The CDR3 totals 16 residues. The germline CDR1 and CDR2 sequences are SEHNR and FQNEAQ (reference sequence). Trimming removed 4 bases from V and 3 bases from J; junction bases left unmatched: 7. As DNA, the CDR3 is TGTGCCAGCAGCTACACCCTAGCGGGGCTCTACAATGAGCAGTTCTTC. Its protein is CASSYTLAGLYNEQFF. The entire variable domain, with the rest obtained from reference TRBV7-9 and TRBJ2-1, is as follows: DTGVSQNPRHKITKRGQNVTFRCDPISEHNRLYWYRQTLGQGPEFLTYFQNEAQLEKSRLLSDRFSAERPKGSFSTLEIQRTEQGDSAMYLCASSYTLAGLYNEQFFGPGTRLTVL.

The genes are TRBV5-1 and TRBJ2-7, with D perhaps TRBD2 (7 bases). The CDR3 extends over 16 amino acids. Deletions cut 2 bases from V and 2 bases from J, with 17 bases between. CDR1 and CDR2 from the germline V gene are SGHRS and YFSETQ. CDR3 DNA: TGCGCCAGCAGCTTTGGCTGGGGGGGGCCTACCTACGAGCAGTACTTC. It encodes CASSFGWGGPTYEQYF.

V is TRBV7-2 and J is TRBJ1-2; D perhaps matches TRBD1 (6 bases). This CDR3 comprises 13 residues. Between the trimmed V and J ends, which lost 1 base and 8 bases, there was a span of 11 bases. Germline lookup yields CDR1 SGHTA and CDR2 FQGNSA. The CDR3 nucleotides read TGTGCCAGCAGCTTAGGGGCAGGGGAAGGCTACACCTTC. As protein: CASSLGAGEGYTF.

This clonotype was detected many times. J is TRBJ1-1 and V is TRBV7-3; 8 bases align to TRBD1. In germline, CDR1 is SGHTA, CDR2 FQGTGA. The V segment lost 5 bases and the J segment 5 bases; nucleotides outside the gene matches: 4. CDR3 length: 13 residues. The CDR3 DNA follows: TGTGCCAGCAGCGCCGACAGGGGTACTGAAGCTTTCTTT. This translates into CASSADRGTEAFF.

V gene TRBV7-9 combines with J gene TRBJ2-3; D assignment may be TRBD1 or TRBD2 (6 bases each). Looked up from germline, CDR1 is SEHNR and CDR2 is FQNEAQ (reference sequence). This CDR3 spans 13 amino acids. Trimming removed 5 bases at V and 1 base at J, with 7 bases between. The CDR3 region has the DNA TGTGCCAGCAGCGGGGGGCGCACAGATACGCAGTATTTT. It translates to CASSGGRTDTQYF.

This chain links TRBV29-1 with TRBJ1-6; D possibly corresponds to TRBD1 (5 bases). CDR3 length: 13 residues. V shed 5 bases and J shed 10 bases, with 15 bases lying between them. The germline CDR1 and CDR2 sequences are SQVTM and ANQGSEA. CDR3 DNA: TGCAGCGTTCGAGTGGGGGTTTGGTCACCCCTCCACTTT. Translating it yields CSVRVGVWSPLHF.

There are a few counts of this clonotype. The rearrangement links TRBV20-1 to TRBJ2-1; tentatively, D is TRBD1 or TRBD2 (5 bases each). There are 14 residues in the CDR3. Trimming stripped 1 base from V and 6 bases from J, with 13 bases between. In germline, CDR1 is DFQATT, CDR2 SNEGSKA (reference sequence). CDR3 amino acids: CSARGDLAFNEQFF. In DNA form, the CDR3 reads TGCAGTGCTAGAGGGGACCTAGCATTCAATGAGCAGTTCTTC.

V is TRBV5-1 and J is TRBJ2-2, with D possibly being TRBD1 (6 bases). In germline, CDR1 is SGHRS, CDR2 YFSETQ. V was pared by 5 bases and J by 1 base, with 12 bases between. The CDR3 length is 15 residues. The CDR3 DNA reads as TGCGCCAGCAGAAAACCGGGACAGAACACCGGGGAGCTGTTTTTT. It codes for CASRKPGQNTGELFF.

The V and J genes are TRBV18 and TRBJ1-2; D not resolved. V was clipped by 2 bases and J by 4 bases, with 14 bases between them. The CDR3 covers 15 residues. From germline, CDR1 is KGHSH and CDR2 LQKENI. CDR3: CASSPTTKGTYGYTF. The CDR3 nucleotides are TGTGCCAGCTCACCAACGACGAAAGGAACCTATGGCTACACCTTC.

This clonotype was counted a few times. This chain links TRBV29-1 with TRBJ2-1; 8 bases align to TRBD1. Losses at the gene ends were 3 bases for V and 5 bases for J; bases not matched to a gene: 6. CDR1 and CDR2 (germline): SQVTM, ANQGSEA. The CDR3 is 14 amino acids. The CDR3 loop is CSVDWQGANNEQFF. The CDR3, as DNA: TGCAGCGTTGATTGGCAGGGGGCCAACAATGAGCAGTTCTTC.

The V and J genes are TRBV5-1 and TRBJ1-1; D is ambiguous. This CDR3 region has 16 residues. Germline loops: CDR1 SGHRS, CDR2 YFSETQ. V dropped 4 bases and J dropped 5 bases, with 21 bases sitting between them. Written as DNA, the CDR3 is TGCGCCAGCAGCCATCGAGGGCAGTTGGGCGCTACTGAAGCTTTCTTT. It codes for CASSHRGQLGATEAFF.

The chain couples TRBV12-3 or TRBV12-4 to TRBJ1-2; D remains ambiguous. The CDR3 has 14 residues. Trimming took off 10 bases at V and 4 bases at J, with 19 bases between the two ends. The CDR3 spells CATSVTLGPYGYTF. The CDR3 region has the DNA TGTGCCACCTCTGTTACCCTGGGCCCCTATGGCTACACCTTC.